This TCR beta chain was found in a study of cytomegalovirus exposure and HLA in healthy donors (dated by TCRdb to about 2017). With regard to the full study: In an earlier analysis of approximately 640 of the donors, 250 to 350 Gb of sequence data and some 100 million unique TCR beta sequences from 180 million or so T cells were reported. An earlier analysis of some 600 of the donors applied high-throughput TCR beta sequencing to assess whether each TCR beta V gene segment acted as functional or pseudogenic. Rather than using new phenotypic data, the later analysis identified candidate immune exposures from TCR beta sequences and from how often those sequences occurred across donors. In a later analysis, previously published TCR beta repertoires from 670 or so donors were re-analyzed and high-resolution HLA genotyping was added so that TCR occurrence patterns could be studied. The number of donors typed differed by locus, with 629-630 for A, B, C, DRB1 and DQB1, roughly 550 for DQA1, over 600 for DPA1, and approximately 470 for DPB1. On average, about 240,000 unique TCR beta nucleotide sequences were sequenced per donor among 398 genotyped donors of the cohort, with 15% to 20% of those sequences being non-productive. Of the roughly 400 genotyped donors, 81% fell in the genetic ancestry cluster associated with self-reported Caucasian donors. Several DR-DQ haplotypes were treated as single units for association and clustering because of strong linkage in the cohort. The study aimed to test whether signatures of past pathogen exposure could be identified by cataloging public T cell receptors. Besides the first cohort of roughly 660 subjects, a separate validation cohort made up of 120 different subjects was used. In a later genetic analysis, genome-wide SNP genotypes for 398 of the 666 donors were used, and that subset was treated as a discovery cohort. All discovery cohort repertoires had been generated on a single sequencing platform. An early release that covered around 590 HLA-typed donors contained around 300 gigabases of sequencing data and 85 million to 100 million unique TCR sequences. To predict cytomegalovirus infection status, the study brought together high-throughput TCR immunosequencing, statistical association of individual TCRs with disease status, and machine learning. Class I and class II HLA loci were covered by the typing at four-digit resolution. Donor age, sex, ethnicity and CMV serostatus were collected together with the repertoire data. Using immunosequencing, the study profiled T cell repertoires from fewer than 850 subjects and related those repertoires to cytomegalovirus serostatus.

The method was the immunoSEQ multiplex PCR assay. A mixture of 60 forward primers for TCR Vbeta segments and 13 reverse primers for TCR Jbeta segments was used in the multiplex PCR. The CDR3 region of rearranged TCR beta genes was amplified from genomic DNA by a multiplex PCR assay. The amplified TCR beta libraries were sequenced on the Illumina HiSeq System as 87-base-pair reads. The authors' analysis ran thus. In a later analysis, tens of millions of unique TCR beta chains were counted across the 500 to 850 repertoires, and roughly 11 million of these chains were shared by at least two donors. Raw reads were error-corrected and collapsed into unique sequences by a nearest-neighbor algorithm in which closely related sequences were merged to remove PCR and sequencing errors. V, D and J gene segments were assigned by aligning CDR3 sequences to IMGT reference sequences. Each retained sequence needed at least a six-nucleotide match to both a V gene segment and a J gene segment. Rearrangements were called productive when the CDR3 lacked stop codons and stayed in frame with V and J; all others were non-productive. Following IMGT convention, CDR3 was defined as the stretch from the second conserved V-encoded cysteine up to the conserved J-encoded phenylalanine. In an earlier analysis of approximately 590 of the donors, sequences lacking an unambiguous match to a single V gene segment were excluded. In an earlier analysis of about 590 of the donors, a V segment was called functional when productive rearrangements were above 56.7%, and segregating when the standard deviation between donors exceeded 5%. A statistical classification framework was built to diagnose cytomegalovirus status from the catalog of TCR beta chain sequences. In a later analysis, V and J genes were assigned by comparing TCR nucleotide sequences against IMGT/GENE-DB human TR gene sequences. In a later analysis, CDR3 sequences and most-parsimonious VDJ recombination scenarios were assigned using the TCRdist pipeline. In a later analysis, every TCR beta chain was defined by the combination of its CDR3 amino acid sequence and its V-gene family, and reads without a unique V-gene family were dropped. A later analysis removed 450 to 600 highly shared, low-generation-probability nucleotide sequences to deal with suspected cross-contamination and a sequencing artifact. A later analysis calculated a clonal expansion index for each public chain from normalized within-repertoire ranks of inferred template counts. A later analysis computed generation probabilities with a VDJ recombination model fitted to out-of-frame rearrangements, and checked the results against IGoR. A later analysis scored TCR-TCR, TCR-HLA and TCR-CMV co-occurrence with hypergeometric tests, applying a repertoire-size bias correction to TCR pairs. In a later analysis, false discovery rates were estimated by permuting HLA or CMV assignments 20 times. A later analysis grouped co-occurring TCRs with DBSCAN, adding TCRdist sequence similarity when clustering within HLA-allele-positive subsets. Repertoires with fewer than 30,000 or more than 120,000 public chains were left out of co-occurrence clustering, as were about five repertoires with anomalous nucleotide sharing. What TCRdb holds here is the immuneACCESS table cut down to in-frame rearrangements. Part of the clones is not present; checked against another copy, under half of the missing clones reflect an unresolved V gene, and the others are unexplained. That table is the source of V, J and clone size, and D and trimming were worked out from the DNA. In all, the sample holds fewer than 45,000 clones, and roughly nine tenths of those were seen once. The ten largest clones add up to 2.7% of the sample.

The cohort consisted of hundreds of healthy bone marrow donors. At the time of sampling, all cohort members were nominally healthy, though unrecorded immune exposures were likely present. The donor was CMV seronegative and was included in the group of a few hundred seronegative cohort members. A peripheral blood sample was provided by each donor, and peripheral blood mononuclear cells were used for TCR beta sequencing. The Qiagen DNeasy Blood Extraction Kit was used to extract genomic DNA from the blood cell samples. The CDR3 starts with the cysteine, ends with the phenylalanine, and has 14 residues. Only the CDR3 region is kept as DNA, spanning 42 bases read in frame from base 1. Sequences SGHTA (CDR1) and FQGTGA (CDR2) are obtained from the germline V gene. Remarks on this clone: The clone's antigen remains unknown. Nothing much larger sits one base from this clone, and base qualities are not available.

The full study reports these points: When HLA alleles, especially DR and DQ, strongly co-occurred, TCR associations were difficult to assign to individual alleles. Linkage disequilibrium might explain the correlated functional status among segregating V segments, but an unknown experimental factor could not be ruled out. At a false discovery rate of 0.05, a later analysis linked roughly 17,000 TCR beta sequences to specific HLA alleles. Approximately 18 rarely observed V segments, including chromosome 9 orphons, were excluded from the earlier analysis of a few hundred of the donors because counts were too low. V-gene and J-gene trimming of TCR beta chains was associated with a missense DCLRE1C variant in a later genetic analysis, and the association was replicated in an independent cohort. While some public TCRs were present in many individuals, most TCR sequences turned up only very rarely across donors. Only TCR beta chains were sequenced in this cohort, and the absence of alpha or paired-chain data limited detectable features. Cytomegalovirus status was reported to be diagnosed by the classifier with high specificity and sensitivity in both the original and validation cohorts. According to a later analysis, TCR association rates differed among HLA loci, with DRB1 alleles showing the most associated TCRs and HLA-C alleles showing the fewest. The only immune exposure information available for the cohort was CMV serostatus. Sequencing depth was assumed to be roughly uniform across donors in the presence/absence analyses, though that assumption may not hold. Because the 87-base-pair reads could not distinguish some IMGT-functional V segments, including TRBV6-2 and TRBV6-3, those segments were excluded. A later genetic analysis reported fewer N-insertions in productive TCRs among donors in an Asian-associated ancestry cluster than the roughly 620-donor mean. Because HLA typing was missing for some donors at each locus, association tests included only the typed subset. In an earlier analysis of fewer than 750 of the donors, most TCR beta V segments were observed in productive rearrangements about 87% or about 30% of the time, broadly matching IMGT annotations. A cluster of highly shared sequence variants was judged likely to represent a technical artifact of the sequencing pipeline. In vitro tests confirmed that a few of the cytomegalovirus-associated TCR beta chains recognize cytomegalovirus antigens. The authors suggested that the approach could potentially be extended to other disease states and immunological phenotypes. A total of about 150 TCR beta chains were listed by the study as associated with cytomegalovirus. A further reported finding was that TCR beta sequences accurately predicted the HLA-A and HLA-B alleles for most subjects in the first cohort. In a later analysis, HLA-associated TCR beta chains were found to be more clonally expanded and to have lower generation probabilities than equally common non-associated chains. Most CMV-associated TCR beta chains appeared to be HLA-restricted in a later analysis, and the HLA associations seemed to be driven largely by CMV exposure. According to a later analysis, parvovirus B19, influenza, CMV and Epstein-Barr virus appeared linked to several top co-occurrence clusters.

The chain is encoded by TRBV7-3 joined to TRBJ2-5, with 8 bases aligning to TRBD2. The DNA end is a closer match to TRBJ2-7, so the J assignment may be wrong. This sequence was found in a woman younger than 30 in good health and CMV-seronegative. Sequenced: PBMCs. The CDR3 is CASSHGGGLHEQYF. The nucleotide sequence reads as follows: TGTGCCAGCAGCCACGGGGGGGGTCTCCACGAGCAGTACTTC.